The 21 T cell receptor beta chains given below trace back to one sample, sequenced in a study of shared clonotypes between healthy human individuals. The table came from immunoSEQ multiplex PCR; TCRdb's copy has only in-frame clones and leaves some out. The repertoire holds 150,000 to 200,000 clones, with around 93% as singletons. The sequenced sample was naive CD4+ T cells sorted from blood. Subset indicated: CD45RA+ positively selected. These receptors all come from a woman in her 30s in good health.

The chain carries TRBV21-1 and TRBJ2-5; TRBD1, the D gene given by the table, was not confirmed from the DNA. TRBV21-1 is termed a pseudogene. The CDR3 spans 16 residues. CDR3 residues: CASSKFRSRGSETQYF. The CDR3 nucleotides read TGTGCCAGCAGCAAATTCAGGTCTAGGGGATCGGAGACCCAGTACTTC.

The chain carries TRBV18 and TRBJ2-5; weak D call: TRBD2 (6 bases). Gene TRBJ2-7 matches the end of the DNA better, so the J call may be wrong. CDR3 length: 16 amino acids. Germline V CDR1 and CDR2: KGHSH, LQKENI. The CDR3 loop is CASSPQPGVVTYEQYF. The CDR3 nucleotides are TGTGCCAGCTCACCACAACCGGGAGTCGTAACCTACGAGCAGTACTTC.

This chain joins TRBV19 and TRBJ1-2; D call uncertain. The CDR3 covers 14 residues. Trimming left V 3 bases short and J 3 bases short, with 11 bases between. Germline values: CDR1 LNHDA, CDR2 SQIVND (reference sequence). The CDR3 sequence: CASSITGVDYGYTF. The CDR3 DNA reads as TGTGCCAGTAGTATCACCGGAGTCGACTATGGCTACACCTTC.

V and J are TRBV13 and TRBJ2-7; TRBD1 matches 11 bases. V lost 5 bases and J lost 0; bases outside the gene matches: 6. From germline, CDR1 is PRHDT and CDR2 FYEKMQ (reference sequence). The CDR3 covers 16 residues. The CDR3 here is CASSPGGQGGSYEQYF. CDR3 DNA sequence: TGTGCCAGCAGCCCCGGGGGACAGGGGGGCTCCTACGAGCAGTACTTC.

The V and J genes are TRBV6-5 and TRBJ2-1; D not resolved. Trimming cost V 5 bases and J 0 bases, with 11 bases left between them. This CDR3 comprises 15 residues. Germline loops: CDR1 MNHEY, CDR2 SVGAGI. The CDR3 sequence is CASSRTPRSYNEQFF. The CDR3 region has the DNA TGTGCCAGCAGTCGGACGCCGCGCTCCTACAATGAGCAGTTCTTC.

The chain links TRBV27 to TRBJ1-5; 9 bases match TRBD1. The J segment lost 5 bases and the V segment lost 6 bases, leaving 8 bases of the junction unmatched. Germline CDR1 reads MNHEY; CDR2 reads SMNVEV (reference sequence). This CDR3 has 15 residues. CDR3 nucleotides: TGTGCCAGCAGGCCACACAGGGGGCTTTATCAGCCCCAGCATTTT. This encodes CASRPHRGLYQPQHF.

The V gene is TRBV5-6, the J gene TRBJ2-5; D remains ambiguous. Trimming stripped 6 bases from V and 0 bases from J, with 15 bases between. The CDR3 has 15 residues. Germline CDR1 and CDR2: SGHDT and YYEEEE. In DNA form, the CDR3 reads TGTGCCAGCACCCGCCAGGCACTTTACCAAGAGACCCAGTACTTC. It yields the protein CASTRQALYQETQYF.

This clone was observed once. The CDR3 DNA is TGCACCAGCAGCCCGACCTGGGCCAAAGCGAAAGCGAGGGACCTTAGCAATCAGCCCCAGCATTTT. Its translation is CTSSPTWAKAKARDLSNQPQHF. V is TRBV1 and J is TRBJ1-5. TRBV1 is reported as a pseudogene. CDR3 length: 22 amino acids.

This clone was counted only a few times. The genes are TRBV5-6 and TRBJ1-2; D gene uncertain. The germline CDR1 and CDR2 sequences are SGHDT and YYEEEE. The V gene lost 0 bases and the J gene lost 7 bases, with 13 bases spanning the gap. This CDR3 spans 14 amino acids. In DNA, the CDR3 is TGTGCCAGCAGCTTGGACGCGAGGCTGGGTGGCTACACCTTC. Its translation is CASSLDARLGGYTF.

The chain carries TRBV7-9 and TRBJ2-1; D gene uncertain. Trimming shortened V by 5 bases and J by 8 bases, and 16 bases separated the two germline ends. Germline V gene data show CDR1 as SEHNR and CDR2 as FQNEAQ (reference sequence). The CDR3 loop spans 14 amino acids. CDR3 DNA sequence: TGTGCCAGCAGCCAAACGGACGAATGGGATGAGCAGTTCTTC. This codes for CASSQTDEWDEQFF.

The chain combines TRBV5-4 with TRBJ2-5, with TRBD2 identical over 11 bases. The better agreement between TRBJ2-7 and the DNA end casts doubt on the J call. The CDR3 runs to 18 residues. Germline V gene data show CDR1 as SGHNT and CDR2 as YYREEE (reference sequence). For the CDR3, the DNA is TGTGCCAGCAGCTTTGACTCGCGGCCCGGGACTAGCGGTTACGAGCAGTACTTC. As protein: CASSFDSRPGTSGYEQYF.

This rearrangement joins TRBV7-9 to TRBJ2-7; a possible D gene is TRBD2 (5 bases). The CDR3 sequence is 14 residues long. Germline CDR1 and CDR2: SEHNR and FQNEAQ (reference sequence). Trimming left V 2 bases short and J 4 bases short, with 12 bases between. The DNA for the CDR3 is TGTGCCAGCAGCTTACGGGGTTCCATATACGAGCAGTACTTC. Protein product: CASSLRGSIYEQYF.

The V and J genes are TRBV2 and TRBJ1-1; tentative D call: TRBD1 (6 bases). The CDR3 is made up of 14 amino acids. V lost 5 bases and J 1 base, leaving 11 bases between the germline ends. CDR1 and CDR2 (germline): SNHLY, FYNNEI. The CDR3 spells CASSRDTPNTEAFF. The CDR3 nucleotides read TGTGCCAGCAGTAGGGACACACCGAACACTGAAGCTTTCTTT.

The gene calls are TRBV7-9 and TRBJ2-5; 10 bases are shared with TRBD2. V was clipped by 2 bases and J by 2 bases; unmatched bases: 8. This CDR3 is 17 amino acids long. Germline CDR1 and CDR2: SEHNR and FQNEAQ (reference sequence). In DNA, the CDR3 is TGTGCCAGCAGCTTATCGTTCACTAGCGGGATGCAAGAGACCCAGTACTTC. Translating gives CASSLSFTSGMQETQYF.

The V call is TRBV30, the J call TRBJ2-5, with 10 bases that match TRBD2. Per germline, CDR1 GTSNPN and CDR2 SVGIG (reference sequence). After removal of 0 bases from V and 7 bases from J, the junction contained 20 bases not matched to a gene. The CDR3 extends over 19 amino acids. DNA for the CDR3: TGTGCCTGGAGTGTATCCCTCGGACCGGGACTAGCGCGCGGCTGGACCCAGTACTTC. It is translated as CAWSVSLGPGLARGWTQYF.

V and J are TRBV10-2 and TRBJ1-5; perhaps TRBD1 as D (5 bases). This CDR3 comprises 15 residues. V lost 6 bases to trimming and J lost 11 bases, with 23 bases between them. Germline loops: CDR1 WSHSY, CDR2 SAAADI. CDR3 sequence (DNA): TGCGCCAGCAGCGACCGACAGTCGATGGTGGGCTCCCAGCATTTT. Protein product: CASSDRQSMVGSQHF.

The chain links TRBV11-2 to TRBJ1-1; D remains unclear. CDR1 SGHAT and CDR2 FQNNGV come from the germline V gene. V lost 4 bases to trimming and J lost 6 bases, with 12 bases between them. The CDR3 consists of 13 residues. The CDR3 spells CASSSRVRAEAFF. The CDR3 DNA reads as TGTGCCAGCAGCTCCCGGGTACGGGCTGAAGCTTTCTTT. The full variable domain, rest sourced from reference TRBV11-2 and TRBJ1-1, is EAGVAQSPRYKIIEKRQSVAFWCNPISGHATLYWYQQILGQGPKLLIQFQNNGVVDDSQLPKDRFSAERLKGVDSTLKIQPAKLEDSAVYLCASSSRVRAEAFFGQGTRLTVV.

The chain links TRBV30 to TRBJ1-1; possibly TRBD1 for D (5 bases). The length of the CDR3 is 14 residues. The ends were cut back, 3 bases at V and 1 base at J, with 12 bases in the middle. Germline V CDR1 and CDR2: GTSNPN, SVGIG (reference sequence). This chain's CDR3 is CAWRDGGTNTEAFF. CDR3 nucleotides: TGTGCCTGGAGGGATGGAGGGACGAACACTGAAGCTTTCTTT.

The rearrangement links TRBV28 to TRBJ2-7; 9 bases fit TRBD1. The V gene end was trimmed by 7 bases and the J gene end by 3 bases; junction bases not matched to a gene: 13. This CDR3 spans 16 amino acids. From germline, CDR1 is MDHEN and CDR2 SYDVKM. The DNA of the CDR3 is TGTGCCAGCACCCCTTCCTCGGGACAGGGCGACTACGAGCAGTACTTC. Its protein is CASTPSSGQGDYEQYF.

The chain is built from TRBV28 and TRBJ2-7; no definite D call. V was trimmed by 5 bases and J by 5 bases, leaving 13 bases between them. This CDR3 contains 13 residues. Germline assignment: CDR1 MDHEN and CDR2 SYDVKM. The CDR3 bases are TGTGCCAGCAGTCCCCCCCCGGGTAACGAGCAGTACTTC. It specifies CASSPPPGNEQYF.

The chain joins TRBV29-1 to TRBJ1-5; 10 bases agree with TRBD1. Looked up from germline, CDR1 is SQVTM and CDR2 is ANQGSEA. This CDR3 is built from 13 residues. Trimming cost V 4 bases and J 4 bases; bases outside gene matches: 1. The CDR3 bases are TGCAGCGTTGGACAGGGGGCTAATCAGCCCCAGCATTTT. Encoded protein: CSVGQGANQPQHF.